This T cell receptor (beta chain) emerged from a study of T cell responses to AZD1222 COVID-19 vaccine. Overall study context: Second-dose groups at about 4 or about 12 weeks were pooled.

Study outcomes and limitations: Donors were chiefly white British, with a greater number of females, and clonal diversity was perhaps underestimated. At baseline, seropositivity was found in only 5 to 7 AZD1222 recipients. Repertoires were obtained solely post-peak T cell response.

A remark on this clone: Its antigen is undetermined.

Profiled with immunoSEQ multiplex PCR; TCRdb holds only in-frame clones, not every one. The sample includes 65,000 to 95,000 clones, 65% to 85% of them seen just once. The germline V and J ends were trimmed by 3 bases and 5 bases, with 13 bases remaining between them. This CDR3 spans 14 amino acids. CDR1 is MNHEY and CDR2 is SMNVEV in the germline V gene (reference sequence). This clonotype was sampled from an adult in good health. This specimen consisted of peripheral blood, obtained on day 0 of AZD1222 vaccination. The chain joins TRBV27 to TRBJ1-1, with D possibly being TRBD1 (6 bases). The CDR3 nucleotides read TGTGCCAGCAGTTTTGGGGGGGCCAGGACTGAAGCTTTCTTT. It codes for CASSFGGARTEAFF.